These 10 T cell receptor beta chains were sequenced from one sample in a study of response to subunit inactivated influenza vaccine. Using its own MiXCR run on the RT-PCR reads, TCRdb lists one record per CDR3 protein. Of roughly 540,000 distinct CDR3 sequences in the sample, 20% to 25% were seen once. In addition, the sample was reused for a study of T cells expressing NK-cell markers. Per that paper: 5'RACE template switching with UMIs generated TCR beta cDNA.

The sequencing here drew on CD4+ T cells sorted from PBMCs, taken 11 to 12 days after vaccination. The receptors were gathered from a man aged 45 to 65 who received an inactivated influenza vaccine.

In this sample, this clonotype turned up many times. At one end the junction does not follow the germline gene, possibly because of a read error. The CDR3 DNA sequence: TGTGCCAGCACCTTAGGGACAGAGACCCAGTACTTC. Amino acid sequence: CASTLGTETQYF. The J gene is TRBJ2-5, the V gene TRBV7-2; D may match TRBD1 or TRBD2 (5 bases each). This CDR3 contains 12 residues. Germline V lookup: CDR1 SGHTA, CDR2 FQGNSA.

The V call is TRBV6-1, the J call TRBJ1-4; TRBD1 aligns across 9 bases. The germline V gene has CDR1 MNHNS and CDR2 SASEGT. This CDR3 region has 14 residues. Trimming removed 6 bases from V and 7 bases from J; junction bases left unmatched: 6. For the CDR3, the DNA is TGTGCCAGCAGGTCACAGGGGGCAAGTGAAAAACTGTTTTTT. This gives the protein CASRSQGASEKLFF.

The gene calls are TRBV21-1 and TRBJ2-7; TRBD2, the table's D call, lacks a check against the DNA. TRBV21-1 is a listed pseudogene. The length of the CDR3 is 16 residues. CDR3 DNA sequence: TGTGCCAGCAGTTTGGGACTAGCGGGAGCCCCCTACGAGCAGTACTTC. Residues: CASSLGLAGAPYEQYF.

The rearrangement uses TRBV20-1 and TRBJ2-7; D uncertain. The CDR3 spans 10 residues. In germline, CDR1 is DFQATT, CDR2 SNEGSKA (reference sequence). The V gene lost 5 bases and the J gene lost 3 bases, with 5 bases spanning the gap. The CDR3 spells CSAFDYEQYF. CDR3 DNA: TGCAGTGCTTTTGACTACGAGCAGTACTTC.

The chain has TRBV7-6 and TRBJ2-1; D is undetermined. CDR1 is SGHVS, CDR2 FNYEAQ, per germline. CDR3 length: 19 residues. V lost 2 bases and J lost 2, with 22 bases in between. CDR3 residues: CASSLKMENPRWAYNEQFF. DNA of the CDR3: TGTGCCAGCAGCTTAAAGATGGAAAACCCCCGTTGGGCCTACAATGAGCAGTTCTTC. Filled out from reference TRBV7-6 and TRBJ2-1, the complete variable domain reads GAGVSQSPRYKVTKRGQDVALRCDPISGHVSLYWYRQALGQGPEFLTYFNYEAQQDKSGLPNDRFSAERPEGSISTLTIQRTEQRDSAMYRCASSLKMENPRWAYNEQFFGPGTRLTVL.

This clonotype has at least ten counts. The rearrangement uses TRBV6-5 and TRBJ2-1, with a weak D call TRBD2 (5 bases). Per the germline V gene, CDR1 is MNHEY and CDR2 is SVGAGI. Trimming removed 0 bases at V and 8 bases at J, with 14 bases between. The CDR3 spans 15 residues. CDR3 in amino acids: CASSYSSGKRDEQFF. CDR3 DNA: TGTGCCAGCAGTTACTCGAGCGGTAAGAGGGATGAGCAGTTCTTC.

This chain links TRBV3-1 with TRBJ1-3, with D possibly matching TRBD1 (6 bases). There are 14 residues in the CDR3. Germline assignment: CDR1 LGHDT and CDR2 YNNKEL (reference sequence). V lost 5 bases and J lost 6, with 14 bases in between. CDR3 DNA: TGTGCCAGCAGCTTTCCTGGACAGCCAAACACCATATATTTT. Translated, it gives CASSFPGQPNTIYF.

This clonotype turned up a few times. This chain links TRBV7-2 with TRBJ1-4; 11 bases match TRBD1. The germline V gene has CDR1 SGHTA and CDR2 FQGNSA. The CDR3 consists of 15 residues. The ends lost 5 bases at V and 7 bases at J; junction bases unmatched: 6. The DNA of the CDR3 is TGTGCCAGCAGCACAAGGACAGGGGGCCGTGAAAAACTGTTTTTT. Translated: CASSTRTGGREKLFF.

This clonotype was detected only a few times. CDR3 protein: CASSLGEPGANVLTF. The DNA for the CDR3 is TGTGCCAGCAGCTTAGGCGAACCCGGGGCCAACGTCCTGACTTTC. V and J are TRBV7-2 and TRBJ2-6, with D hard to call. The CDR3 consists of 15 residues. Germline values: CDR1 SGHTA, CDR2 FQGNSA. Trimming took 1 base from V and 4 from J, leaving 8 bases between them.

This clonotype was counted between two and nine times. The chain joins TRBV12-3 or TRBV12-4 to TRBJ2-5; maybe TRBD1 (6 bases). The CDR3 is 13 residues long. The V gene lost 6 bases and the J gene lost 0 bases, with 8 bases spanning the gap. The CDR3 reads CASRRDNQETQYF. Written as DNA, the CDR3 is TGTGCCAGCAGACGGGACAACCAAGAGACCCAGTACTTC.